The subject of this entry is one T cell receptor beta chain. The sample is drawn from a study of blood T cell repertoires in COVID-19. On the study more broadly: T cells, B-cell-depleted T cells, or PBMCs provided the cDNA or gDNA that served as material.

In the authors' workflow: The authors estimated nucleated cell counts from reference gene primer amplification. Using immunoSEQ multiplex PCR, the repertoire was profiled, and TCRdb retains in-frame clones only, with some absent. That table furnishes V, J and clone size, whereas the DNA furnished D and trimming. This table has approximately 290,000 clones, roughly nine tenths appearing once. The sequenced material came from peripheral blood. The sequence was obtained from a young man with active or convalescent COVID-19.

This CDR3 is CASSLPTGEQPQHF. CDR3 DNA: TGTGCCAGCAGCCTACCGACAGGGGAGCAGCCCCAGCATTTT. The rearrangement uses TRBV6-2 or TRBV6-3 and TRBJ1-5; 8 bases align to TRBD1. The trim removed 6 bases at V and 7 bases at J, leaving 8 bases unmatched. CDR3 length: 14 residues. Germline loops: CDR1 MNHEY, CDR2 SVGEGT.